This record looks at one T cell receptor beta chain sequence and its context. Patients with a history of autoimmune disease or on systemic immunosuppression were excluded. The data were produced by immunoSEQ multiplex PCR, yet TCRdb's version contains in-frame clones alone and is incomplete. The top ten clones hold around 4.3% of a sample with under 80,000 clones, about 90% of them seen once. Deletions cut 3 bases from V and 0 bases from J, with 15 bases between. CDR1 is KGHSH and CDR2 is LQKENI in the germline V gene. The CDR3 covers 17 residues. This record comes from a study of OX40 agonist ivuxolimab in advanced cancers. As for the study in general: Patients received ivuxolimab, an agonistic anti-OX40 (CD134) antibody. Treatment received earlier with anti-PD-1, anti-PD-L1 or anti-CTLA-4 agents was allowed, and under 50% had some.

This TCR came from an adult with an advanced solid tumor such as melanoma, head and neck, liver or kidney cancer. The J gene is TRBJ2-1, the V gene TRBV18; D is ambiguous. The sample consisted of CD4+ or CD8+ T cells sorted from blood, taken in a trial of the OX40 agonist ivuxolimab. The CDR3 protein is CASSPATFSSSYNEQFF. CDR3 nucleotide sequence: TGTGCCAGCTCACCCGCGACTTTTTCCAGCTCCTACAATGAGCAGTTCTTC.